Reported below is one T cell receptor beta chain. The antigen remains undetermined. These data come from a study of cytomegalovirus exposure and HLA in healthy donors. The study's findings and limits: In a later analysis, V- and J-gene trimming of beta chains associated with a DCLRE1C missense variant, replicated independently.

When sampled, the donors appeared nominally healthy, though they likely had unrecorded immune exposures. PCR used 60 Vbeta primers and 13 Jbeta primers. Sequencing was performed with immunoSEQ multiplex PCR; in TCRdb, only in-frame clones are kept and a portion is missing. The sample contains roughly 67,000 clones, roughly 78% of which appear only once. This TCR derives from a man aged 35-49 years in good health and CMV-seronegative. Sequencing input: PBMCs.

CDR3 DNA sequence: TGTGCCAGTAGGAGGGGCGGGGACACTGAAGCTTTCTTT. Amino acid sequence: CASRRGGDTEAFF. The rearrangement links TRBV19 to TRBJ1-1, with D perhaps TRBD1 (5 bases). Trimming left V 6 bases short and J 3 bases short, with 11 bases between. The CDR3 spans 13 residues. Germline CDR1 is LNHDA and CDR2 is SQIVND (reference sequence).